This TCR beta chain was observed in a study of identical twins. In germline, CDR1 is SGHRS, CDR2 YFSETQ. The CDR3 has 17 residues. J lost 2 bases, V lost 1 base, and 9 bases had no gene match. TCRdb reprocessed the 5' RACE reads with MiXCR, giving one entry per CDR3 protein. The data show 1.5 million or so distinct CDR3 sequences, around 29% seen once. This clonotype was seen more than once but under ten times. Sequenced input: cord blood. This chain links TRBV5-1 with TRBJ2-3; 8 bases match TRBD2. The receptor comes from a newborn girl in good health. CDR3 region: CASSLFGLAGATDTQYF. CDR3 sequence (DNA): TGCGCCAGCAGCTTGTTTGGGCTAGCGGGTGCCACAGATACGCAGTATTTT.